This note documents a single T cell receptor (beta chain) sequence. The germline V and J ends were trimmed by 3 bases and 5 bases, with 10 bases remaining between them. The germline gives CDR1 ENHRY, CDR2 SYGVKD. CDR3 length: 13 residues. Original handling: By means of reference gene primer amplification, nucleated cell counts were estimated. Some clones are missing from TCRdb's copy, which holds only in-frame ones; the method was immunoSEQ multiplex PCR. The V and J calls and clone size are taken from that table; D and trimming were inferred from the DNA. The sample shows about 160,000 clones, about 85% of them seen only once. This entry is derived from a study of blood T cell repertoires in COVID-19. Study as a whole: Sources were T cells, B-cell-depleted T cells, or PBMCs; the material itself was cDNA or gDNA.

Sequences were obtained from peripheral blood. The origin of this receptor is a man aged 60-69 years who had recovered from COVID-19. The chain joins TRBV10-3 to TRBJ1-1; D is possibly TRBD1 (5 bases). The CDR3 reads CAISDVGGTEAFF. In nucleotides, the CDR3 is TGTGCCATCAGTGATGTCGGGGGGACTGAAGCTTTCTTT.